This TCR beta chain derives from a study of blood T cell repertoires in COVID-19. For the study at large: Acute and convalescent COVID-19 samples came from the United States, Italy and Spain. In each case, the material was cDNA or gDNA derived from T cells, B-cell-depleted T cells, or PBMCs.

Germline V gene lookup returns CDR1 DFQATT and CDR2 SNEGSKA (reference sequence). The CDR3 has 10 amino acids. V lost 3 bases and J lost 8, with 7 bases in between. Original data processing: Amplified reference gene primers provided the basis for estimating nucleated cell counts. The method was immunoSEQ multiplex PCR; TCRdb's version includes in-frame clones alone and lacks a portion of them. V and J calls and clone size follow that table, whereas D and trimming were derived from the DNA. Among over 250,000 clones listed, around 85% were seen once. The clonotype originates from a woman aged 70-85 years with acute or convalescent COVID-19. Material: peripheral blood. This sequence joins TRBV20-1 and TRBJ1-2; D unresolved. CDR3 residues: CSASEGGYTF. The CDR3 DNA sequence: TGCAGTGCTAGTGAGGGCGGCTACACCTTC.